The clone carrying this TCR beta chain was counted many times. As yet, its antigen is unknown. This entry comes from a study of T cells in Graves' hyperthyroidism and ophthalmopathy. Study conclusions and caveats: A 13 V-J signature model discriminated ophthalmopathy versus stable hyperthyroidism.

Patients affected by ophthalmopathy presented a Clinical Activity Score of at least 3, a NOSPECS grade of at least 4, and disease duration below 3 months. Germline V CDR1 and CDR2: SGHTA, FQGTGA. Trimming took 2 bases from V and 5 from J, leaving 18 bases between them. The CDR3 has 16 amino acids. RNA transcripts gave rise to amplified TCR beta CDR3 regions. The HTBI primer set drove a first-round RT-PCR of the TCR CDR3. TCRdb called the multiplex PCR reads again in MiXCR, with one record for every CDR3 protein. This table holds hundreds of thousands of distinct CDR3 sequences, roughly a quarter found once.

The TCR was taken from a woman aged 30 to 39 with Graves' ophthalmopathy. The chain links TRBV7-3 to TRBJ2-5; the D gene could be TRBD1 or TRBD2 (6 bases each). The sample taken for sequencing was blood. The CDR3 loop reads CASSLGGYGGPETQYF. The CDR3 DNA reads TGTGCCAGCAGCTTAGGAGGGTATGGGGGGCCGGAGACCCAGTACTTC. Variable domain in full (rest from reference TRBV7-3 and TRBJ2-5): GAGVSQTPSNKVTEKGKYVELRCDPISGHTALYWYRQSLGQGPEFLIYFQGTGAADDSGLPNDRFFAVRPEGSVSTLKIQRTERGDSAVYLCASSLGGYGGPETQYFGPGTRLLVL.